This TCR beta chain was obtained from a study of blood T cell repertoires in COVID-19. The wider study: Collection of acute and convalescent COVID-19 samples took place in the United States, Italy and Spain.

Germline assignment: CDR1 LNHDA and CDR2 SQIVND (reference sequence). J lost 4 bases, V lost 6 bases, and 11 bases had no gene match. The CDR3 loop spans 16 amino acids. Repertoires were generated with immunoSEQ multiplex PCR, while TCRdb's copy carries only in-frame clones and drops some. Of 150,000 to 200,000 clones detected, about four fifths appear once; the ten largest clones hold 9.5% to 12%. The TCR sequence derives from a man in his forties or fifties who had recovered from COVID-19. The specimen sequenced was PBMCs or T cells enriched from blood (not recorded which). The rearrangement joins TRBV19 to TRBJ1-4, with 7 positions matching TRBD1. In DNA form, the CDR3 reads TGTGCCAGTAGCCCCACGGGACAGAGACTTAATGAAAAACTGTTTTTT. It codes for CASSPTGQRLNEKLFF.